The sequence of this TCR beta chain was determined in a study of T cells after yellow fever vaccination. Study-wide points: Overlap between CD4 and CD8 compartments was detected for a small share of clonotypes.

About this clonotype: Its specificity is unknown.

The J segment lost 7 bases and the V segment lost 0 bases, leaving 4 bases of the junction unmatched. The germline CDR1 and CDR2 sequences are LNHDA and SQIVND (reference sequence). The length of the CDR3 is 15 residues. The TCR cDNA carried a universal primer site and UMIs from 5'RACE template switching. MiXCR, applied by TCRdb to the 5' RACE reads, yields one record per CDR3 protein. The table includes around 310,000 distinct CDR3 sequences, roughly 9.4% detected once. The input for sequencing was PBMCs, taken on the day of the first yellow fever vaccination. The receptor's source is a man younger than 35 who received the YFV17D yellow fever vaccine. The gene calls are TRBV19 and TRBJ2-2; 8 bases fit TRBD1. CDR3 coding DNA: TGTGCCAGTAGTATAGAGGACAGGGTAAACGGGGAGCTGTTTTTT. It encodes CASSIEDRVNGELFF.